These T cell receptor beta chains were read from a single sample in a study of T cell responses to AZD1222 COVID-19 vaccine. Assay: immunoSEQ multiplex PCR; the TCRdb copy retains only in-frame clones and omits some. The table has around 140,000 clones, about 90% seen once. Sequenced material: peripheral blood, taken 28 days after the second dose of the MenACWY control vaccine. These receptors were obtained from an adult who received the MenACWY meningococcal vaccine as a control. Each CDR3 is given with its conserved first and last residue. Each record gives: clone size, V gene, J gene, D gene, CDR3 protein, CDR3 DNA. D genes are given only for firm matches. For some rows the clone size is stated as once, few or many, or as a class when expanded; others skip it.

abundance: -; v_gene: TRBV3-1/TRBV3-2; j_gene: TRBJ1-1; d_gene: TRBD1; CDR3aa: CASSRQGRPTEAFF; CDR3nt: TGTGCCAGCAGCCGACAGGGGCGACCCACTGAAGCTTTCTTT
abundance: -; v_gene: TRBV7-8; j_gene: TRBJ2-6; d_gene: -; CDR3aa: CASSLKTNSGANVLTF; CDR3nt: TGTGCCAGCAGCTTAAAGACAAACTCTGGGGCCAACGTCCTGACTTTC
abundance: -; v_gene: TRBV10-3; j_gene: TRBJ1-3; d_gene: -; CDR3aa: CAISEGGSGNTIYF; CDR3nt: TGTGCCATCAGTGAGGGGGGCTCTGGAAACACCATATATTTT
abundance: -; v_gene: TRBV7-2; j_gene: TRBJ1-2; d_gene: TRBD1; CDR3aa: CASSLDGQGRGYTF; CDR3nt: TGTGCCAGCAGCTTAGATGGACAGGGCAGAGGCTACACCTTC
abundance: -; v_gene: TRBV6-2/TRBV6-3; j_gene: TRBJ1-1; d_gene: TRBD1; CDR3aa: CASSYNRGGVGEWEAFF; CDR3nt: TGTGCCAGCAGTTACAACAGGGGAGGTGTCGGCGAGTGGGAAGCTTTCTTT
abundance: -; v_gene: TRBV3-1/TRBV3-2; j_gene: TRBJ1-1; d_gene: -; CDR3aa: CASSRWDSNTEAFF; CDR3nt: TGTGCCAGCAGCCGATGGGATTCGAACACTGAAGCTTTCTTT
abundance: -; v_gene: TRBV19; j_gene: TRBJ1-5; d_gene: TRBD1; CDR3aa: CASSIWGTGNQPQHF; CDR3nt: TGTGCCAGTAGTATTTGGGGGACAGGCAATCAGCCCCAGCATTTT
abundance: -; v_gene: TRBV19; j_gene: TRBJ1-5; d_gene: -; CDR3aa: CASSIGARVSNQPQHF; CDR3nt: TGTGCCAGTAGTATAGGGGCTCGGGTTAGCAATCAGCCCCAGCATTTT
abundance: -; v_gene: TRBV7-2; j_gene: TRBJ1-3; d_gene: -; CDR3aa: CASSLGRSGNTIYF; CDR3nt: TGTGCCAGCAGCTTAGGGCGCTCTGGAAACACCATATATTTT
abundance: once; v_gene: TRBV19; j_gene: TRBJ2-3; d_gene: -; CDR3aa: CATARRELSTDTQYF; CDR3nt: TGTGCCACTGCACGACGGGAACTTAGCACAGATACGCAGTATTTT
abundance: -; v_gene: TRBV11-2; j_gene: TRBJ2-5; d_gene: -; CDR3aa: CASSQRLGLGETQYF; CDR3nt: TGTGCCAGCAGCCAAAGGCTGGGGTTGGGAGAGACCCAGTACTTC
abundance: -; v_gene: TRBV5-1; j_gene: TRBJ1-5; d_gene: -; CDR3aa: CASSLTGLNQPQHF; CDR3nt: TGCGCCAGCAGCTTAACAGGGCTCAATCAGCCCCAGCATTTT
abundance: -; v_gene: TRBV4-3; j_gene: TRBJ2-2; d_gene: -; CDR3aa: CASSLGKQGFDTGELFF; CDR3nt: TGCGCCAGCAGCCTAGGTAAACAGGGCTTTGACACCGGGGAGCTGTTTTTT
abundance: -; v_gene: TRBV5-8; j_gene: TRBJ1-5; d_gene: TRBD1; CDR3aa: CASSSDRGLLQPQHF; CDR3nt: TGTGCCAGCAGCTCGGACAGGGGGCTGTTGCAGCCCCAGCATTTT
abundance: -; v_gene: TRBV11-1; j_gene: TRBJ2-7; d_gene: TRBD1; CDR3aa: CASSSRGQGLSYEQYF; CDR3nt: TGTGCCAGCAGCTCCCGTGGACAGGGCCTATCCTACGAGCAGTACTTC
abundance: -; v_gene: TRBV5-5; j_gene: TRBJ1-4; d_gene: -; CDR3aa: CASSLAREEKLFF; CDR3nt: TGTGCCAGCAGCTTGGCCAGGGAGGAAAAACTGTTTTTT
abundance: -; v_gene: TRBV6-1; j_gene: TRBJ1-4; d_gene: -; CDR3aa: CASSDRGPSEKLFF; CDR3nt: TGTGCCAGCAGTGACAGGGGCCCCAGTGAAAAACTGTTTTTT
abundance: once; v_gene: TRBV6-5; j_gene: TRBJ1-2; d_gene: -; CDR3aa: CANEGRGGYTF; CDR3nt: TGTGCCAACGAAGGAAGGGGTGGCTACACCTTC
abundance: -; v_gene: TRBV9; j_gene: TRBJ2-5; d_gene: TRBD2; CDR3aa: CASSVGLAGGGQETQYF; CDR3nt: TGTGCCAGCAGCGTAGGACTAGCGGGAGGAGGTCAAGAGACCCAGTACTTC
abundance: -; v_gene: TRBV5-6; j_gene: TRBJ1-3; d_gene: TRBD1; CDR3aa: CASMRTGYNAGNTIYF; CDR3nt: TGTGCCAGCATGCGGACAGGGTATAATGCTGGAAACACCATATATTTT
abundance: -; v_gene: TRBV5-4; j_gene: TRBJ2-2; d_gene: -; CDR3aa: CASSSNQGRITGELFF; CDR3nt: TGTGCCAGCAGCTCCAACCAGGGGCGGATCACCGGGGAGCTGTTTTTT
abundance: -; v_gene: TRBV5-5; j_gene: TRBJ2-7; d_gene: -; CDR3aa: CASSLAGGQSSYEQYF; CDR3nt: TGTGCCAGCAGCTTGGCCGGGGGACAGAGCTCCTACGAGCAGTACTTC
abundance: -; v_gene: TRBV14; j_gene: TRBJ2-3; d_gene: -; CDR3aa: CASSILRDSDYTDTQYF; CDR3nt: TGTGCCAGCAGCATCTTGCGGGACTCCGATTACACAGATACGCAGTATTTT
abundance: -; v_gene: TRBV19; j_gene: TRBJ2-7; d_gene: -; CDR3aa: CASSTTGTGGREQYF; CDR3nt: TGTGCCAGTAGTACTACCGGGACCGGCGGACGCGAGCAGTACTTC
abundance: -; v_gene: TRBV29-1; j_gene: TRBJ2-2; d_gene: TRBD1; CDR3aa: CSVSTGQGSTGELFF; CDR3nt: TGCAGCGTTTCGACCGGACAGGGCTCCACCGGGGAGCTGTTTTTT
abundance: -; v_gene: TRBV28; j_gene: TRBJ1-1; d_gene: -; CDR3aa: CATTGRGGTEAFF; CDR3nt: TGTGCCACCACAGGAAGGGGCGGCACTGAAGCTTTCTTT
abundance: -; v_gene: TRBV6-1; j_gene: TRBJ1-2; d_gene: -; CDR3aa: CASSDRQEYYGYTF; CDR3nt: TGTGCCAGCAGTGATAGACAGGAATACTATGGCTACACCTTC
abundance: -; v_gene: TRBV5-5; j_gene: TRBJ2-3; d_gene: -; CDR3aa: CASSLETSTDTQYF; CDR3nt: TGTGCCAGCAGCTTGGAGACTAGCACAGATACGCAGTATTTT
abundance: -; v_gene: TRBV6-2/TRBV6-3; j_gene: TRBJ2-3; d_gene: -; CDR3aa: CASSLQGTSTDTQYF; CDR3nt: TGTGCCAGCAGCTTACAGGGTACTAGCACAGATACGCAGTATTTT
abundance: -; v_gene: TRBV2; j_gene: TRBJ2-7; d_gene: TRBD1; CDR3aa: CASKSLRDSYYEQYF; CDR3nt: TGTGCCAGCAAGAGTCTACGGGACAGCTACTACGAGCAGTACTTC
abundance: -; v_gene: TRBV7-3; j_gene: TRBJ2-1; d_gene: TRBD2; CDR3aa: CASSLAGGINEQFF; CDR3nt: TGTGCCAGCAGCTTAGCGGGGGGGATCAATGAGCAGTTCTTC
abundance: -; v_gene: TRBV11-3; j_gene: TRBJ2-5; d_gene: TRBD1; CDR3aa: CASSPGQDHQETQYF; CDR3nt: TGTGCCAGCAGCCCAGGACAGGACCACCAAGAGACCCAGTACTTC
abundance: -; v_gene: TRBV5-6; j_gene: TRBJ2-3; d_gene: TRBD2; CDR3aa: CASSLSGGGTDTQYF; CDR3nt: TGTGCCAGCAGCTTGAGCGGGGGGGGCACAGATACGCAGTATTTT
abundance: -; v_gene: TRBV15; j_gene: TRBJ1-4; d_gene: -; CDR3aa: CATSRDWGGANEKLFF; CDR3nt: TGTGCCACCAGCAGAGATTGGGGGGGTGCTAATGAAAAACTGTTTTTT
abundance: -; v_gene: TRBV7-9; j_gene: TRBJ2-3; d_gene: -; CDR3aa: CASSSEADTQYF; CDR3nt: TGTGCCAGCAGCTCCGAAGCAGATACGCAGTATTTT
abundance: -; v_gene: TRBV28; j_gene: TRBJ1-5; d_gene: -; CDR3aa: CASSPRGPNQPQHF; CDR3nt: TGTGCCAGCAGCCCCCGGGGTCCCAATCAGCCCCAGCATTTT
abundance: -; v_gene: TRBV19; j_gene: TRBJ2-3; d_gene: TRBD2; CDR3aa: CASAGLAGGDTQYF; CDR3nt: TGTGCCAGTGCTGGACTAGCGGGAGGAGATACGCAGTATTTT
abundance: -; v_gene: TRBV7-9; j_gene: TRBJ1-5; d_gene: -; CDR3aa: CASSSGQAPNQPQHF; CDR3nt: TGTGCCAGCAGCTCTGGACAAGCCCCGAATCAGCCCCAGCATTTT
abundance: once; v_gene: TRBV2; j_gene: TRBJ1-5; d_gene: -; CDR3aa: CASSQGPQGFVGQPQHF; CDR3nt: TGTGCCAGCAGTCAAGGGCCCCAGGGATTTGTGGGTCAGCCCCAGCATTTT
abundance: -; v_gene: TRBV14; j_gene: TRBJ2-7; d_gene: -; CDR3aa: CASSQTTRYEQYF; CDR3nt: TGTGCCAGCAGCCAAACGACCCGCTACGAGCAGTACTTC